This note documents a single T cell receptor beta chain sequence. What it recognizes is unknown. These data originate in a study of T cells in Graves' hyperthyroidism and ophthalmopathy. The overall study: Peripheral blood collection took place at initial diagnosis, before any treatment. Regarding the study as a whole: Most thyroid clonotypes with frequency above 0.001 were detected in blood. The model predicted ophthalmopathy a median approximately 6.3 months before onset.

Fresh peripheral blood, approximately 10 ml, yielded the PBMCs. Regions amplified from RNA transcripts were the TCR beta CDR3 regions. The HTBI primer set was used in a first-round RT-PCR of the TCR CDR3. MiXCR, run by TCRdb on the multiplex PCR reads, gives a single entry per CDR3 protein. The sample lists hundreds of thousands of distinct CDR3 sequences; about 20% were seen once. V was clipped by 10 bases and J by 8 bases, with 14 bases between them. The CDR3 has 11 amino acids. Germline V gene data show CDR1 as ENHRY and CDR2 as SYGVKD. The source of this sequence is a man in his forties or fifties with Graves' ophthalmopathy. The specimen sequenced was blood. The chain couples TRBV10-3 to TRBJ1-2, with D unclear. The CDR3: CATSRGSGYTF. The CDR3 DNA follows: TGTGCCACCTCGAGAGGGTCCGGCTACACCTTC.